The 9 T cell receptor beta chains given below trace back to one sample, sequenced in a study of read filtering for tumor transcriptome and immune sequencing. This library used roughly 400 ng RNA and molecular barcoded adaptors spanning alpha/delta and beta/gamma chains. TCRdb passed the reads through MiXCR, listing each CDR3 protein once. The table includes about 58,000 distinct CDR3 sequences, roughly an eighth detected once. Sample: a population of CD138-negative cells sorted from bone marrow. The source is a donor older than 35 with multiple myeloma.

This clonotype was seen at least ten times. The chain joins TRBV7-3 to TRBJ1-1, with 7 bases aligning to TRBD1. J gave up 8 bases and V 2 bases, and 11 bases lay outside the gene matches. The CDR3 has 15 residues. Looked up from germline, CDR1 is SGHTA and CDR2 is FQGTGA. CDR3 sequence: CASSLSRDSVTEAFF. DNA of the CDR3: TGTGCCAGCAGCTTATCCCGGGACAGTGTTACAGAAGCTTTCTTT.

This clonotype was counted at least ten times. The gene calls are TRBV5-1 and TRBJ2-1; 8 bases agree with TRBD2. This CDR3 has 14 amino acids. The trim removed 4 bases at V and 4 bases at J, leaving 4 bases unmatched. Germline assignment: CDR1 SGHRS and CDR2 YFSETQ. This CDR3 reads CASSLGLGYNEQFF. CDR3 nucleotide sequence: TGCGCCAGCAGCCTGGGACTAGGATACAATGAGCAGTTCTTC.

Many counts were recorded for this clonotype. The chain employs TRBV20-1 and TRBJ2-7; D not resolved. Germline V gene lookup returns CDR1 DFQATT and CDR2 SNEGSKA (reference sequence). Trimming pared 6 bases from V and 3 bases from J, leaving 15 bases between. This CDR3 is 13 amino acids long. CDR3 protein: CSAPDAGIYEQYF. For the CDR3, the DNA is TGCAGTGCCCCAGACGCAGGAATCTACGAGCAGTACTTC.

Many counts were recorded for this clonotype. The chain employs TRBV27 and TRBJ2-7; 8 bases map to TRBD1. Germline V gene lookup returns CDR1 MNHEY and CDR2 SMNVEV (reference sequence). This CDR3 contains 12 residues. V was pared by 7 bases and J by 4 bases, with 3 bases of the junction left unmatched. The CDR3 is CASMNRGYEQYF. The DNA of the CDR3 is TGTGCCAGCATGAACAGGGGGTACGAGCAGTACTTC.

This clonotype was found many times. The CDR3 coding sequence is TGTGCCAGCTCACCAGCGGGACAACAGATGTGGCCCCAGCATTTT. This translates into CASSPAGQQMWPQHF. V and J are TRBV18 and TRBJ1-5, with a weak D call TRBD1 (6 bases). In germline, CDR1 is KGHSH, CDR2 LQKENI. The V and J ends lost 2 bases and 9 bases respectively, with 17 bases between them. The CDR3 has 15 residues.

This sequence joins TRBV28 and TRBJ1-5, with 7 bases fitting TRBD1. V lost 6 bases to trimming and J lost 2 bases; unmatched junction nucleotides: 7. The CDR3 is 15 amino acids. In germline, CDR1 is MDHEN, CDR2 SYDVKM. The CDR3 sequence is CASSPYRGGNQPQHF. The CDR3 nucleotides read TGTGCCAGCAGCCCCTACAGGGGAGGCAATCAGCCCCAGCATTTT. Full variable domain (outside the CDR3, taken from reference TRBV28 and TRBJ1-5): DVKVTQSSRYLVKRTGEKVFLECVQDMDHENMFWYRQDPGLGLRLIYFSYDVKMKEKGDIPEGYSVSREKKERFSLILESASTNQTSMYLCASSPYRGGNQPQHFGDGTRLSIL.

The table lists this clonotype with many counts. The rearrangement links TRBV18 to TRBJ2-2; D gene uncertain. The CDR3 runs 16 residues. The germline V gene has CDR1 KGHSH and CDR2 LQKENI. V shed 2 bases and J shed 10 bases, with 20 bases lying between them. CDR3 amino acids: CASSPYQNTPNEELFF. For the CDR3, the DNA is TGTGCCAGCTCACCATACCAAAATACACCAAACGAGGAGCTGTTTTTT.

This clonotype was recorded many times. V and J are TRBV20-1 and TRBJ2-3; D is unresolved. This CDR3 spans 14 amino acids. CDR1 is DFQATT and CDR2 is SNEGSKA in the germline V gene (reference sequence). The ends were cut back, 3 bases at V and 2 bases at J, with 12 bases in the middle. The CDR3: CSASVELFTDTQYF. Written as DNA, the CDR3 is TGCAGTGCTAGTGTTGAGCTTTTCACAGATACGCAGTATTTT.

As for this clonotype: This could be a read error, since a much larger clone is one nucleotide away. V and J are TRBV12-3 or TRBV12-4 and TRBJ2-2, with 8 positions matching TRBD1. The CDR3 spans 15 residues. For the CDR3, the DNA is TGTGCCGATTCTCTCGGGACAGGTCCAACCGGGGAGCTGCTTTTT. Protein: CADSLGTGPTGELLF.